The 21 T cell receptor beta chains below were found in one sample sequenced in a study of PD-1 blockade in mismatch repair-deficient tumors (dated by TCRdb to between 2016 and 2019). The library was obtained by the immunoSEQ multiplex PCR assay. Drawn from immuneACCESS, this table holds only the in-frame rearrangements with V and J called that TCRdb kept. Clones are partly lost; checked studies trace under half to an unresolved V gene and leave the rest unexplained. In this sample the table shows under 85,000 clones, around 73% of which occur a single time. 4.5% to 7% of the sample is held by the ten biggest clonotypes. The sequencing here drew on peripheral blood, taken 2 weeks after starting pembrolizumab. These receptors were collected from an adult with mismatch repair-deficient cancer.

This chain links TRBV7-8 with TRBJ1-5, with 7 bases identical to TRBD1. V dropped 2 bases and J dropped 5; count of bases not matched to a gene: 6. Germline loops: CDR1 SGHVS, CDR2 FQNEAQ. This CDR3 comprises 15 residues. The chain's CDR3 is CASSLNGQGDQPQHF. The CDR3 DNA sequence: TGTGCCAGCAGCTTAAACGGGCAGGGGGATCAGCCCCAGCATTTT.

This chain joins TRBV29-1 and TRBJ1-2; 12 nucleotides align to TRBD1. The CDR3 is made up of 14 amino acids. The germline V gene has CDR1 SQVTM and CDR2 ANQGSEA. The V and J ends lost 3 bases and 4 bases, in that order; junction bases with no gene match: 3. This CDR3 reads CSVDGTGGFYGYTF. CDR3 nucleotide sequence: TGCAGCGTTGACGGGACAGGGGGCTTCTATGGCTACACCTTC.

The gene calls are TRBV7-8 and TRBJ1-1; 7 nucleotides line up with TRBD1. The CDR3 runs to 16 residues. Germline lookup yields CDR1 SGHVS and CDR2 FQNEAQ. J lost 5 bases, V lost 2 bases, and 11 bases had no gene match. The CDR3 sequence is CASSLIRRQGGTEAFF. The CDR3 region has the DNA TGTGCCAGCAGCTTAATTCGTCGGCAGGGGGGGACTGAAGCTTTCTTT.

The chain is built from TRBV30 and TRBJ1-2; D unresolved. CDR3 length equals 11 residues. The germline V gene has CDR1 GTSNPN and CDR2 SVGIG (reference sequence). V lost 3 bases and J 4 bases, leaving 6 bases between the germline ends. The CDR3 DNA sequence: TGTGCCTGGAGGGTTTCCTATGGCTACACCTTC. Translating it yields CAWRVSYGYTF.

The chain is built from TRBV9 and TRBJ2-1; unclear D gene. V shed 0 bases and J shed 8 bases, with 9 bases lying between them. Germline V gives CDR1 SGDLS, CDR2 YYNGEE. This CDR3 contains 13 residues. The DNA for the CDR3 is TGTGCCAGCAGCGTAGCTACGGTGGATGAGCAGTTCTTC. It is translated as CASSVATVDEQFF.

CDR3 DNA sequence: TGTGCCAGCAGGACCGACAGGGATACCGGGGAGCTGTTTTTT. It encodes CASRTDRDTGELFF. V and J are TRBV7-9 and TRBJ2-2; 7 positions match TRBD1. The CDR3 sequence is 14 residues long. Germline-derived CDR1 and CDR2 are SEHNR and FQNEAQ (reference sequence). J gave up 5 bases and V 6 bases, and 6 bases lay outside the gene matches.

The V call is TRBV15, the J call TRBJ1-1; a weak D match, TRBD1 (5 bases). The CDR3 consists of 14 residues. The V gene lost 1 base and the J gene lost 2 bases, with 8 bases spanning the gap. CDR1 LNHNV and CDR2 YYDKDF come from the germline V gene (reference sequence). The CDR3: CATSRVGANTEAFF. CDR3 DNA: TGTGCCACCAGCAGAGTAGGGGCTAACACTGAAGCTTTCTTT.

The chain employs TRBV18 and TRBJ2-2, with TRBD2 identical over 11 bases. Germline V gene data show CDR1 as KGHSH and CDR2 as LQKENI. V was clipped by 0 bases and J by 6 bases; unmatched bases: 6. This CDR3 is 17 amino acids long. CDR3 nucleotides: TGTGCCAGCTCACCACCGCTAGCGGGAGGACTGTCCGGGGAGCTGTTTTTT. Translated, it gives CASSPPLAGGLSGELFF. The full variable domain, rest sourced from reference TRBV18 and TRBJ2-2, is NAGVMQNPRHLVRRRGQEARLRCSPMKGHSHVYWYRQLPEEGLKFMVYLQKENIIDESGMPKERFSAEFPKEGPSILRIQQVVRGDSAAYFCASSPPLAGGLSGELFFGEGSRLTVL.

The J gene is TRBJ2-7, the V gene TRBV10-2; D perhaps matches TRBD2 (7 bases). Trimming cost V 3 bases and J 3 bases, with 9 bases left between them. This CDR3 contains 13 residues. Germline lookup yields CDR1 WSHSY and CDR2 SAAADI. CDR3 bases: TGCGCCAGCAGTGAAGGGGGGGTCTACGAGCAGTACTTC. Translated: CASSEGGVYEQYF.

This clone appeared once. The chain is built from TRBV9 and TRBJ1-1; D uncertain. Between the trimmed V and J ends, which lost 4 bases and 1 base, there was a span of 14 bases. The CDR3 consists of 15 residues. The germline V gene encodes CDR1 SGDLS and CDR2 YYNGEE. The CDR3 protein is CASSPRTVPNTEAFF. DNA for the CDR3: TGTGCCAGCAGCCCCCGAACCGTCCCGAACACTGAAGCTTTCTTT.

This chain uses TRBV7-6 with TRBJ2-7, with TRBD2 matching over 9 bases. Germline trimming cut 5 bases from V and 4 bases from J; bases unmatched to any gene: 3. Germline CDR1 reads SGHVS; CDR2 reads FNYEAQ. This CDR3 has 13 residues. The CDR3 region is CASSPAGGYEQYF. DNA for the CDR3: TGTGCCAGCAGCCCTGCGGGAGGGTACGAGCAGTACTTC.

The chain has TRBV7-8 and TRBJ2-7; TRBD1 agrees at 9 bases. This CDR3 contains 17 residues. J lost 1 base, V lost 2 bases, and 9 bases had no gene match. Per the germline V gene, CDR1 is SGHVS and CDR2 is FQNEAQ. This CDR3 reads CASSLSPSGTGSYEQYF. CDR3 in DNA: TGTGCCAGCAGCTTATCCCCCTCCGGGACAGGGTCCTACGAGCAGTACTTC.

This chain links TRBV6-1 with TRBJ2-7, with TRBD1 matching over 8 bases. Trimming cost V 3 bases and J 6 bases; bases outside gene matches: 10. This CDR3 has 15 residues. CDR1 and CDR2 (germline): MNHNS, SASEGT. The CDR3 here is CASSDNRGKVSEQYF. Here the CDR3 DNA reads TGTGCCAGCAGTGACAACAGGGGGAAGGTCTCCGAGCAGTACTTC.

CDR3 nucleotides: TGCGCCAGCAGTGAGCTGGGAGACGAGCAGTACTTC. Its translation is CASSELGDEQYF. J is TRBJ2-7 and V is TRBV10-2; D may be TRBD2 (5 bases). The CDR3 sequence is 12 residues long. CDR1 and CDR2 from the germline V gene are WSHSY and SAAADI. With 2 bases removed from V and 5 bases from J, the gap between germline ends came to 7 bases.

This rearrangement joins TRBV7-9 to TRBJ1-1; D may be TRBD1 (5 bases). The CDR3 length is 14 residues. V was clipped by 1 base and J by 5 bases, with 11 bases between them. From germline, CDR1 is SEHNR and CDR2 FQNEAQ (reference sequence). CDR3 DNA sequence: TGTGCCAGCAGCTTAGAGCAGGGAGGTACTGAAGCTTTCTTT. Translating it yields CASSLEQGGTEAFF.

This clone showed up just once. This chain joins TRBV11-2 and TRBJ2-7; a possible D gene is TRBD2 (6 bases). The V gene lost 8 bases and the J gene lost 3 bases, with 8 bases spanning the gap. Germline CDR1 is SGHAT and CDR2 is FQNNGV. The CDR3 totals 11 residues. CDR3 in amino acids: CASRGLYEQYF. The CDR3 bases are TGTGCCAGCCGGGGACTCTACGAGCAGTACTTC.

The genes are TRBV18 and TRBJ2-2; D remains ambiguous. The CDR3 has 13 amino acids. In germline, CDR1 is KGHSH, CDR2 LQKENI. The V end lost 3 bases, the J end lost 2 bases, and 4 bases lay between the germline ends. DNA for the CDR3: TGTGCCAGCTCACCCCTAAACACCGGGGAGCTGTTTTTT. Protein: CASSPLNTGELFF.

The chain links TRBV7-9 to TRBJ2-1, with TRBD1 matching over 9 bases. The CDR3 has 16 amino acids. The V gene end was trimmed by 7 bases and the J gene end by 3 bases; junction bases not matched to a gene: 10. Looked up from germline, CDR1 is SEHNR and CDR2 is FQNEAQ (reference sequence). The CDR3 nucleotides are TGTGCCAGCAAACACCCCGGGACAGGGATCTACAATGAGCAGTTCTTC. It translates to CASKHPGTGIYNEQFF.

The V call is TRBV12-5, the J call TRBJ1-3; 9 bases agree with TRBD1. This CDR3 is built from 13 residues. With V trimmed by 6 bases and J by 7 bases, 4 bases remained unmatched. In germline, CDR1 is LGHNT, CDR2 FRNRAP. The CDR3 is CASGGGQGNTIYF. CDR3 sequence (DNA): TGTGCTAGTGGGGGCGGACAGGGGAACACCATATATTTT.

The CDR3 protein is CASSLYGNEQFF. Written as DNA, the CDR3 is TGTGCCAGCAGTTTGTACGGGAATGAGCAGTTCTTC. The V call is TRBV28, the J call TRBJ2-1; D unresolved. Trimming took 3 bases from V and 7 from J, leaving 7 bases between them. Germline assignment: CDR1 MDHEN and CDR2 SYDVKM. The CDR3 sequence is 12 residues long.

This clone was observed a single time. The V gene is TRBV11-2, the J gene TRBJ2-4, with a weak D call TRBD2 (5 bases). V was clipped by 0 bases and J by 1 base, with 13 bases between them. The germline V gene has CDR1 SGHAT and CDR2 FQNNGV. The CDR3 covers 17 residues. The CDR3 is CASSLDRGGLAKNIQYF. The CDR3, as DNA: TGTGCCAGCAGCTTAGATCGGGGTGGTCTGGCCAAAAACATTCAGTACTTC.